The 27 T cell receptor beta chains reported below all come from one sample, sequenced in a study of shared clonotypes between healthy human individuals (dated by TCRdb to the early 2020s). Libraries were constructed by the immunoSEQ multiplex PCR assay. As stored in TCRdb, this immuneACCESS dataset retains in-frame rearrangements with V and J assigned. A fraction of the clones does not appear; measured against another copy, unresolved V genes explain less than half of the discrepancy, and the remainder lacks a known reason. The sample contains millions of clones, 93% of them found a single time. The ten largest account for 1.5% to 2% of the sample. CD8 naive samples were obtained by positive selection for CCR7 among CD45RO-negative cells, yielding a CD45RA+CCR7+ population from which TemRA cells were excluded. Material for sequencing was naive CD8+ T cells from PBMCs. Reading the label with the study, this specimen's cell subset or site is: CD45RA+CCR7+. These receptors came from a man younger than 35 in good health. Some clones in this sample may be carry-over from other donors' samples.

The rearrangement joins TRBV27 to TRBJ2-3; no definite D call. The CDR3 runs to 14 residues. Germline V CDR1 and CDR2: MNHEY, SMNVEV (reference sequence). Trimming took 7 bases from V and 4 from J, leaving 15 bases between them. CDR3 residues: CASNPRGRADTQYF. In DNA form, the CDR3 reads TGTGCCAGCAACCCTAGAGGACGCGCAGATACGCAGTATTTT.

The V and J genes are TRBV6-1 and TRBJ1-5; D uncertain. Trimming shortened V by 1 base and J by 5 bases, and 3 bases separated the two germline ends. The CDR3 runs to 12 residues. Germline V gene lookup returns CDR1 MNHNS and CDR2 SASEGT. This CDR3 reads CASSEGYQPQHF. The CDR3 region has the DNA TGTGCCAGCAGTGAAGGCTATCAGCCCCAGCATTTT.

The chain has TRBV6-1 and TRBJ2-1; D uncertain. Deletions cut 4 bases from V and 0 bases from J, with 10 bases between. This CDR3 region has 15 residues. In germline, CDR1 is MNHNS, CDR2 SASEGT. CDR3 residues: CASSGYMSSYNEQFF. CDR3 coding DNA: TGTGCCAGCAGTGGTTACATGAGCTCCTACAATGAGCAGTTCTTC.

The rearrangement uses TRBV5-6 and TRBJ2-1; possible D gene TRBD1, 7 bases. Trimming took off 4 bases at V and 7 bases at J, with 15 bases between the two ends. Germline assignment: CDR1 SGHDT and CDR2 YYEEEE. The CDR3 consists of 14 residues. The CDR3 loop is CASSPEGARNEQFF. The CDR3 nucleotides are TGTGCCAGCAGCCCGGAGGGGGCTCGGAATGAGCAGTTCTTC. Drawing the rest from reference TRBV5-6 and TRBJ2-1, the complete variable domain is DAGVTQSPTHLIKTRGQQVTLRCSPKSGHDTVSWYQQALGQGPQFIFQYYEEEERQRGNFPDRFSGHQFPNYSSELNVNALLLGDSALYLCASSPEGARNEQFFGPGTRLTVL.

The chain uses TRBV9 and TRBJ2-7; D is possibly TRBD1 or TRBD2 (5 bases each). Germline V gives CDR1 SGDLS, CDR2 YYNGEE. With 1 base removed from V and 3 bases from J, the gap between germline ends came to 14 bases. The CDR3 has 15 residues. The chain's CDR3 is CASSVSYLGDYEQYF. DNA for the CDR3: TGTGCCAGCAGCGTATCGTACTTGGGGGACTACGAGCAGTACTTC. The variable domain in full, with the rest retrieved from reference TRBV9 and TRBJ2-7, is DSGVTQTPKHLITATGQRVTLRCSPRSGDLSVYWYQQSLDQGLQFLIQYYNGEERAKGNILERFSAQQFPDLHSELNLSSLELGDSALYFCASSVSYLGDYEQYFGPGTRLTVT.

This clone has just one count. The CDR3 DNA follows: TGTGCCAGCAGTCCACGGGGCGGTGGGACCAAAAACATTCAGTACTTC. Translating it yields CASSPRGGGTKNIQYF. The V and J genes are TRBV28 and TRBJ2-4; D tentatively fits TRBD1 or TRBD2 (5 bases each). V lost 5 bases to trimming and J lost 2 bases, with 16 bases between them. CDR3 length equals 16 residues. Per germline, CDR1 MDHEN and CDR2 SYDVKM.

The chain is built from TRBV4-2 and TRBJ2-2, with D maybe TRBD2 (6 bases). Trimming took 1 base from V and 0 from J, leaving 15 bases between them. Per germline, CDR1 LGHNA and CDR2 YNFKEQ. The CDR3 consists of 18 residues. DNA for the CDR3: TGTGCCAGCAGCCAAGGGTGGGTAGCGGAAACGAACACCGGGGAGCTGTTTTTT. Translated, it gives CASSQGWVAETNTGELFF.

The V gene is TRBV6-5, the J gene TRBJ1-5; weak D call: TRBD1 (5 bases). Trimming pared 0 bases from V and 7 bases from J, leaving 13 bases between. The CDR3 runs 15 residues. The germline V gene encodes CDR1 MNHEY and CDR2 SVGAGI. CDR3 region: CASSYSRRAEQPQHF. CDR3 nucleotides: TGTGCCAGCAGTTACTCACGCAGGGCAGAGCAGCCCCAGCATTTT.

The chain has TRBV5-1 and TRBJ2-7; the match to TRBD2 covers 7 bases. J gave up 3 bases and V 2 bases, and 5 bases lay outside the gene matches. Germline CDR1 and CDR2: SGHRS and YFSETQ. The length of the CDR3 is 14 residues. The CDR3 loop is CASSFSSGYYEQYF. In DNA, the CDR3 is TGCGCCAGCAGCTTCTCTAGCGGTTACTACGAGCAGTACTTC.

As concerns this clone: Other nucleotide sequences in the sample specify the same CDR3. The V call is TRBV27, the J call TRBJ2-1; D possibly uses TRBD1 or TRBD2 (6 bases each). Trimming left V 3 bases short and J 4 bases short, with 10 bases between. CDR3 length: 14 residues. Germline CDR1 reads MNHEY; CDR2 reads SMNVEV (reference sequence). Here the CDR3 DNA reads TGTGCCAGCAGTTTGAGGGGGGCATACAATGAGCAGTTCTTC. Translating gives CASSLRGAYNEQFF.

This rearrangement joins TRBV27 to TRBJ2-7, with 9 bases identical to TRBD1. The CDR3 contains 13 residues. V trimming: 5 bases; J trimming: 7 bases; junction bases outside the gene matches: 6. Per germline, CDR1 MNHEY and CDR2 SMNVEV (reference sequence). The CDR3 bases are TGTGCCAGCAGTGGGGACAGGGCGGGTGAGCAGTACTTC. It codes for CASSGDRAGEQYF.

The V call is TRBV27, the J call TRBJ2-3, with TRBD2 matching over 8 bases. Germline trimming cut 4 bases from V and 0 bases from J; bases unmatched to any gene: 9. The CDR3 loop spans 17 amino acids. Germline CDR1 reads MNHEY; CDR2 reads SMNVEV (reference sequence). The CDR3 sequence: CASSSRLAHTSTDTQYF. Written as DNA, the CDR3 is TGTGCCAGCAGTTCCAGACTAGCGCACACTAGCACAGATACGCAGTATTTT.

V and J are TRBV5-1 and TRBJ2-1; 11 nucleotides agree with TRBD2. Trimming took 4 bases from V and 0 from J; bases not matched to a gene: 9. The CDR3 totals 18 residues. Germline CDR1 reads SGHRS; CDR2 reads YFSETQ. The CDR3, as DNA: TGCGCCAGCAGCCTCTTAGCGGGAGGGACAGGCTCCTACAATGAGCAGTTCTTC. Amino acid sequence: CASSLLAGGTGSYNEQFF.

The rearrangement joins TRBV4-1 to TRBJ2-7; the match to TRBD2 covers 9 bases. The CDR3 runs 15 residues. In germline, CDR1 is MGHRA, CDR2 YSYEKL. The ends lost 5 bases at V and 2 bases at J; junction bases unmatched: 7. This CDR3 reads CASSSAAGGTYEQYF. CDR3 sequence (DNA): TGCGCCAGCAGCTCCGCTGCGGGAGGGACCTACGAGCAGTACTTC.

V and J are TRBV4-1 and TRBJ1-4; D remains ambiguous. V dropped 0 bases and J dropped 0 bases, with 11 bases sitting between them. The CDR3 consists of 17 residues. From germline, CDR1 is MGHRA and CDR2 YSYEKL. The CDR3: CASSQEPSGTTNEKLFF. DNA for the CDR3: TGCGCCAGCAGCCAAGAGCCCTCGGGCACAACTAATGAAAAACTGTTTTTT.

This chain uses TRBV15 with TRBJ2-2, with TRBD2 identical over 12 bases. The V gene's germline CDR1 is LNHNV and CDR2 YYDKDF (reference sequence). J lost 1 base, V lost 8 bases, and 8 bases had no gene match. This CDR3 is 17 amino acids long. CDR3 in DNA: TGTGCCACCTCCGCGGGACTAGCGGGTTGGAACACCGGGGAGCTGTTTTTT. Its protein is CATSAGLAGWNTGELFF.

This rearrangement joins TRBV29-1 to TRBJ2-2; TRBD1 matches 11 bases. Trimming cost V 4 bases and J 4 bases; bases outside gene matches: 8. Germline CDR1 reads SQVTM; CDR2 reads ANQGSEA. The CDR3 is 16 residues long. CDR3 sequence reads: CSVAVGQGAVTGELFF. The CDR3, as DNA: TGCAGCGTTGCCGTAGGACAGGGGGCGGTCACCGGGGAGCTGTTTTTT.

Written as DNA, the CDR3 is TGTGCCAGCAGCCCATGGCGGGTCTCCACAGATACGCAGTATTTT. This sequence encodes CASSPWRVSTDTQYF. This chain connects TRBV14 to TRBJ2-3; TRBD2 is a possible D gene (5 bases). Per germline, CDR1 SGHDN and CDR2 FVKESK. V gave up 4 bases and J gave up 2 bases, with 13 bases separating them. The CDR3 has 15 amino acids.

V and J are TRBV5-6 and TRBJ2-1, with TRBD1 matching 7 bases. CDR1 and CDR2 (germline): SGHDT, YYEEEE. This CDR3 comprises 15 residues. V gave up 2 bases and J gave up 4 bases; unmatched junction bases: 6. This chain's CDR3 is CASSLGQGVYNEQFF. The DNA for the CDR3 is TGTGCCAGCAGCTTAGGCCAGGGGGTTTACAATGAGCAGTTCTTC. Full variable domain (outside the CDR3, taken from reference TRBV5-6 and TRBJ2-1): DAGVTQSPTHLIKTRGQQVTLRCSPKSGHDTVSWYQQALGQGPQFIFQYYEEEERQRGNFPDRFSGHQFPNYSSELNVNALLLGDSALYLCASSLGQGVYNEQFFGPGTRLTVL.

The chain is built from TRBV5-3 and TRBJ2-5, with D unclear. TRBV5-3 is identified as an open reading frame with a role that is uncertain. V was cut by 8 bases and J by 2 bases, with 16 bases left in between. This CDR3 is built from 14 residues. In DNA form, the CDR3 reads TGTGCCAGGAGGCGGCAGGAGATTCAAGAGACCCAGTACTTC. Amino acid sequence: CARRRQEIQETQYF.

The DNA for the CDR3 is TGTGCCAGCAGCTCCGGTCAGGGTGCCTATGGCTACACCTTC. Amino acids: CASSSGQGAYGYTF. The chain combines TRBV7-9 with TRBJ1-2, with a possible D match to TRBD1 (5 bases). Germline V gene sequence: CDR1 SEHNR, CDR2 FQNEAQ (reference sequence). The V and J ends lost 4 bases and 4 bases respectively, with 13 bases between them. The CDR3 totals 14 residues.

The CDR3 DNA is TGTGCCAGCAGCTCGACCGGGACAGGCCGGGTAGTCGGTGAAAAACTGTTTTTT. It codes for CASSSTGTGRVVGEKLFF. The chain combines TRBV7-9 with TRBJ1-4; 8 bases are shared with TRBD1. Germline CDR1 is SEHNR and CDR2 is FQNEAQ (reference sequence). This CDR3 has 18 amino acids. Losses at the gene ends were 4 bases for V and 7 bases for J; bases not matched to a gene: 17.

As to this clone: The same CDR3 is also encoded by other DNA sequences in this sample. The chain joins TRBV9 to TRBJ2-1; 9 nucleotides match TRBD2. V shed 0 bases and J 4 bases; nucleotides not matched to a gene: 5. The CDR3 consists of 16 residues. Germline assignment: CDR1 SGDLS and CDR2 YYNGEE. CDR3 region: CASSVGLAGLYNEQFF. The CDR3, as DNA: TGTGCCAGCAGCGTAGGGCTAGCGGGACTTTACAATGAGCAGTTCTTC.

V and J are TRBV29-1 and TRBJ1-2; no clear D. Looked up from germline, CDR1 is SQVTM and CDR2 is ANQGSEA. The CDR3 covers 15 residues. Trimming pared 0 bases from V and 4 bases from J, leaving 15 bases between. CDR3 sequence: CSVEDTLASGYGYTF. The CDR3 DNA reads as TGCAGCGTTGAAGATACCTTAGCGAGCGGCTATGGCTACACCTTC.

The V gene is TRBV29-1, the J gene TRBJ2-1, with 7 bases fitting TRBD1. Trimming at V came to 5 bases and at J to 5 bases, leaving 15 bases not matched to a gene. Per germline, CDR1 SQVTM and CDR2 ANQGSEA. The CDR3 is made up of 16 amino acids. The CDR3 loop reads CSVFFHGTAINNEQFF. CDR3 DNA sequence: TGCAGCGTTTTTTTTCACGGGACAGCGATCAACAATGAGCAGTTCTTC.

V and J are TRBV5-1 and TRBJ2-7; D assignment may be TRBD1 or TRBD2 (5 bases each). This CDR3 has 14 amino acids. The germline V gene has CDR1 SGHRS and CDR2 YFSETQ. Trimming removed 2 bases at V and 2 bases at J, with 11 bases between. DNA of the CDR3: TGCGCCAGCAGCTTCTTTGGGGGAGCCTACGAGCAGTACTTC. This sequence encodes CASSFFGGAYEQYF.

The chain has TRBV9 and TRBJ2-1, with 9 bases aligning to TRBD2. V was clipped by 3 bases and J by 4 bases; unmatched bases: 20. The CDR3 consists of 20 residues. Germline V lookup: CDR1 SGDLS, CDR2 YYNGEE. This chain's CDR3 is CASSALPSSGSSILYNEQFF. In nucleotides, the CDR3 is TGTGCCAGCAGCGCCCTCCCGAGTAGCGGGAGTTCAATTCTGTACAATGAGCAGTTCTTC.